Each of the 10 T cell receptor beta chains below was sequenced from the same sample in a study of blood T cell repertoires in COVID-19. Sequenced by immunoSEQ multiplex PCR; TCRdb stores in-frame clones only, minus some. The sample lists about 50,000 clones, 86% occurring once. The sample consisted of peripheral blood. The receptors were sampled from a woman aged 55-69 years with acute or convalescent COVID-19.

The V gene is TRBV19, the J gene TRBJ1-6; 8 nucleotides line up with TRBD1. CDR1 and CDR2 from the germline V gene are LNHDA and SQIVND (reference sequence). The CDR3 is made up of 13 amino acids. CDR3 region: CAPQGQVARPLHF. The DNA for the CDR3 is TGTGCGCCCCAGGGACAGGTCGCGAGGCCCCTCCACTTT.

The chain uses TRBV5-1 and TRBJ1-2; 10 nucleotides align to TRBD1. The CDR3 has 13 residues. Germline V gene sequence: CDR1 SGHRS, CDR2 YFSETQ. With V trimmed by 9 bases and J by 3 bases, 5 bases remained unmatched. CDR3 residues: CATGTGADYGYTF. The CDR3 nucleotides read TGCGCCACAGGGACAGGGGCTGACTATGGCTACACCTTC.

The chain carries TRBV11-3 and TRBJ2-1, with 8 bases that match TRBD2. The CDR3 loop spans 14 amino acids. V gave up 4 bases and J gave up 6 bases; unmatched junction bases: 5. Germline values: CDR1 SGHNT, CDR2 YENEEA. CDR3 residues: CASSSSGSGNEQFF. The CDR3 nucleotides are TGTGCCAGCAGCTCAAGCGGGAGTGGCAATGAGCAGTTCTTC.

The chain is built from TRBV30 and TRBJ2-3, with 7 bases lining up with TRBD1. CDR3 length equals 17 residues. Trimming at V came to 0 bases and at J to 7 bases, leaving 16 bases not matched to a gene. Germline V gives CDR1 GTSNPN, CDR2 SVGIG (reference sequence). The CDR3 DNA sequence: TGTGCCTGGAGTGTAGGCCCCGTCACCCAGGGGGAAAATACGCAGTATTTT. Its translation is CAWSVGPVTQGENTQYF.

This clone was found a few times. The chain joins TRBV9 to TRBJ2-2; 9 bases align to TRBD1. After removal of 5 bases from V and 7 bases from J, the junction contained 6 bases not matched to a gene. The CDR3 has 14 amino acids. Germline V gene lookup returns CDR1 SGDLS and CDR2 YYNGEE. The CDR3 is CASSLTGGLGELFF. In nucleotides, the CDR3 is TGTGCCAGCAGTCTAACAGGGGGCCTCGGGGAGCTGTTTTTT.

In nucleotides, the CDR3 is TGTGCCAGCAGTTCATACCGGGACAGGGGCGTAAATCAGCCCCAGCATTTT. Protein: CASSSYRDRGVNQPQHF. The chain recombines TRBV27 with TRBJ1-5; 10 bases align to TRBD1. V trimming: 4 bases; J trimming: 4 bases; junction bases outside the gene matches: 10. From germline, CDR1 is MNHEY and CDR2 SMNVEV (reference sequence). CDR3 size: 17 residues.

The rearrangement links TRBV7-3 to TRBJ2-3, with D tentatively TRBD2 (6 bases). Germline assignment: CDR1 SGHTA and CDR2 FQGTGA. V lost 4 bases, J lost 1 base, and 12 bases lay in between. This CDR3 comprises 15 residues. This CDR3 reads CASSSTTGGTDTQYF. The CDR3 DNA reads as TGTGCCAGCAGCTCCACCACGGGGGGCACAGATACGCAGTATTTT. The entire variable domain, with the rest obtained from reference TRBV7-3 and TRBJ2-3, is as follows: GAGVSQTPSNKVTEKGKYVELRCDPISGHTALYWYRQSLGQGPEFLIYFQGTGAADDSGLPNDRFFAVRPEGSVSTLKIQRTERGDSAVYLCASSSTTGGTDTQYFGPGTRLTVL.

The CDR3 nucleotides are TGTGCCAGCAGTGAACACAGGGGGCAAAATCAGCCCCAGCATTTT. This translates into CASSEHRGQNQPQHF. This chain uses TRBV27 with TRBJ1-5, with TRBD1 matching over 9 bases. The V gene's germline CDR1 is MNHEY and CDR2 SMNVEV (reference sequence). The V gene end was trimmed by 5 bases and the J gene end by 4 bases; junction bases not matched to a gene: 6. The CDR3 totals 15 residues.

The gene calls are TRBV9 and TRBJ2-5; D call uncertain. Germline loops: CDR1 SGDLS, CDR2 YYNGEE. The CDR3 loop spans 13 amino acids. Trimming took off 4 bases at V and 5 bases at J, with 12 bases between the two ends. CDR3 residues: CASSPSPEETQYF. DNA of the CDR3: TGTGCCAGCAGCCCCTCCCCGGAGGAGACCCAGTACTTC.

The chain joins TRBV18 to TRBJ1-2; TRBD1 matches at 10 bases. The V gene's germline CDR1 is KGHSH and CDR2 LQKENI. V shed 4 bases, J shed 2 bases, and the junction held 4 bases outside the gene matches. The CDR3 consists of 15 residues. This CDR3 reads CASSQPGQGNYGYTF. CDR3 sequence (DNA): TGTGCCAGCTCACAGCCGGGACAGGGGAACTATGGCTACACCTTC.